This section outlines one T cell receptor (beta chain) sequence together with its context. What it recognizes is unknown. Latent tuberculosis screening used tuberculin skin test and IGRA at entry. The repertoire was sequenced with immunoSEQ multiplex PCR; TCRdb's copy has only in-frame clones and lacks some. The sample lists 35,000 to 50,000 clones, around 94% occurring once. This sample was included in a study of T cells in tuberculosis. In the study overall: This South African cohort compared adolescents with or without latent tuberculosis against adults with active tuberculosis. Study conclusions and caveats: Selection depended on which cryopreserved specimens were available.

Source material: PBMCs. The source of this sequence is a donor aged 10-35 years with latent tuberculosis or without tuberculosis infection. Some clones in this sample may be carry-over from other donors' samples.

CDR3 DNA sequence: TGTGCCAGCAGCTTACGACAGAACACCGGGGAGCTGTTTTTT. Its translation is CASSLRQNTGELFF. The chain combines TRBV7-7 with TRBJ2-2, with no clear D. V shed 2 bases and J shed 1 base, with 5 bases lying between them. The CDR3 totals 14 residues. Germline V CDR1 and CDR2: SSHAT, FNYEAQ (reference sequence). Full variable domain (remainder filled in from reference TRBV7-7 and TRBJ2-2): GAGVSQSPRYKVTKRGQDVTLRCDPISSHATLYWYQQALGQGPEFLTYFNYEAQPDKSGLPSDRFSAERPEGSISTLTIQRTEQRDSAMYRCASSLRQNTGELFFGEGSRLTVL.